The 2 T cell receptor beta chains reported below all come from one sample, sequenced in a study of T-cell reconstitution after alpha-beta-depleted transplantation in children. Unique molecular identifiers featured in how the TCRbeta library was prepared. TCRdb recomputed calls from the PCR reads with MiXCR, one row per CDR3 protein. The table has 300,000 to 350,000 distinct CDR3 sequences, around 20% seen once. This sample comprised PBMCs, mostly from graft donor cells, obtained 180 days after TCRalphabeta/CD19-depleted stem cell transplant. Receptor source: a male patient under 18 who had a stem cell transplant for acute lymphoblastic leukemia, so the T cells may come from the graft donor.

This chain links TRBV20-1 with TRBJ1-5; TRBD1 agrees at 8 bases. Germline V gene lookup returns CDR1 DFQATT and CDR2 SNEGSKA (reference sequence). This CDR3 has 17 residues. V lost 3 bases and J lost 0; bases outside the gene matches: 10. CDR3 sequence (DNA): TGCAGTGCTAGGTCGTCCTGGACAGGGCCTAGCAATCAGCCCCAGCATTTT. Its protein product is CSARSSWTGPSNQPQHF.

This chain connects TRBV21-1 to TRBJ2-2; the table's D call, TRBD2, was not checked against the DNA. TRBV21-1 is a known pseudogene. The CDR3 consists of 18 residues. CDR3 bases: TGTGCCAGCAGCATTCCCGCGAGACGGTATCCGAACACCGGGGAGCTGTTTTTT. Translating gives CASSIPARRYPNTGELFF.